This is a list of T cell receptor beta chains from one sample in a study of PD-1 blockade in classical Hodgkin lymphoma. The repertoire was sequenced with immunoSEQ multiplex PCR; TCRdb's copy has only in-frame clones and lacks some. The table records 45,000 to 60,000 clones, about 84% of them present only once. Source: peripheral blood mononuclear cells (PBMCs), taken at baseline. The source is a human donor with classical Hodgkin lymphoma. Each CDR3 is given with its conserved first and last residue. Each record gives: V gene, clone size, D gene, J gene, CDR3 DNA, CDR3 protein. A D gene is named only where the DNA matches it firmly. For some rows the clone size is stated as once, few or many, or as a class when expanded; others skip it.

v_gene: TRBV6-6
abundance: .
d_gene: .
j_gene: TRBJ2-5
CDR3nt: TGTGCCAGCAGCCGCCGGGGGGACAGCCAAAAAGAGACCCAGTACTTC
CDR3aa: CASSRRGDSQKETQYF

v_gene: TRBV4-1
abundance: .
d_gene: .
j_gene: TRBJ1-1
CDR3nt: TGCGCCAGCAGCCAAGCAGTGAACACTGAAGCTTTCTTT
CDR3aa: CASSQAVNTEAFF

v_gene: TRBV6-4
abundance: .
d_gene: TRBD2
j_gene: TRBJ2-1
CDR3nt: TGTGCCAGCAGTGACTCGAGCGGGAGACCCTACAATGAGCAGTTCTTC
CDR3aa: CASSDSSGRPYNEQFF

v_gene: TRBV21-1
abundance: .
d_gene: .
j_gene: TRBJ2-2
CDR3nt: TGTGCCAGCAGCAAAGGCAGGACTAGCGGGTCTACGAACACCGGGGAGCTGTTTTTT
CDR3aa: CASSKGRTSGSTNTGELFF

v_gene: TRBV6-6
abundance: .
d_gene: .
j_gene: TRBJ1-2
CDR3nt: TGTGCCAGCAGCGACGGCATCTATGGCTACACCTTC
CDR3aa: CASSDGIYGYTF

v_gene: TRBV7-3
abundance: .
d_gene: .
j_gene: TRBJ1-1
CDR3nt: TGTGCCAGCAGCTTCACAGGGAGGACTGAAGCTTTCTTT
CDR3aa: CASSFTGRTEAFF

v_gene: TRBV29-1
abundance: few
d_gene: .
j_gene: TRBJ1-1
CDR3nt: TGCAGCGTTGGGTCCCGGGGGCTGAACACTGAAGCTTTCTTT
CDR3aa: CSVGSRGLNTEAFF

v_gene: TRBV5-1
abundance: .
d_gene: TRBD1
j_gene: TRBJ1-3
CDR3nt: TGCGCCAGCAGCTTGGGATCGGGACAGGTCTCTGGAAACACCATATATTTT
CDR3aa: CASSLGSGQVSGNTIYF

v_gene: TRBV20-1
abundance: .
d_gene: TRBD1
j_gene: TRBJ2-1
CDR3nt: TGCAGTGCTACCGACAGGGATGAGCAGTTCTTC
CDR3aa: CSATDRDEQFF

v_gene: TRBV6-5
abundance: .
d_gene: .
j_gene: TRBJ1-2
CDR3nt: TGTGCCAGCAGTCGAACCATCAAGGGTTGGGGCTACACCTTC
CDR3aa: CASSRTIKGWGYTF

v_gene: TRBV5-1
abundance: once
d_gene: .
j_gene: TRBJ1-1
CDR3nt: TGCGCCAGCAGCCGTGAGGAGGAAGGGACTGAAGCTTTCTTT
CDR3aa: CASSREEEGTEAFF

v_gene: TRBV2
abundance: .
d_gene: TRBD1
j_gene: TRBJ2-1
CDR3nt: TGTGCCAGCAGCCCCCGGGACAGCTCCTACAATGAGCAGTTCTTC
CDR3aa: CASSPRDSSYNEQFF

v_gene: TRBV7-2
abundance: once
d_gene: TRBD2
j_gene: TRBJ2-1
CDR3nt: TGTGCCAGCAGCTTAGCTTTTCTAGCGGGAGGCTCCTACAATGAGCAGTTCTTC
CDR3aa: CASSLAFLAGGSYNEQFF

v_gene: TRBV29-1
abundance: .
d_gene: .
j_gene: TRBJ1-5
CDR3nt: TGCAGCGTTGAGGTCCAAGGCAATCAGCCCCAGCATTTT
CDR3aa: CSVEVQGNQPQHF

v_gene: TRBV7-9
abundance: .
d_gene: TRBD1
j_gene: TRBJ1-2
CDR3nt: TGTGCCAGCAGCCCCCTACGGGCAGGGGACAGTGGCTACACCTTC
CDR3aa: CASSPLRAGDSGYTF

v_gene: TRBV18
abundance: .
d_gene: .
j_gene: TRBJ2-5
CDR3nt: TGTGCCAGCTCACCACCGGTAGTTCAGGAGACCCAGTACTTC
CDR3aa: CASSPPVVQETQYF

v_gene: TRBV7-9
abundance: .
d_gene: .
j_gene: TRBJ2-2
CDR3nt: TGTGCCAGCAGCTTAGCCCTCGGCCTGAACACCGGGGAGCTGTTTTTT
CDR3aa: CASSLALGLNTGELFF

v_gene: TRBV18
abundance: .
d_gene: TRBD1
j_gene: TRBJ1-5
CDR3nt: TGTGCCAGCTCTCCCACAGGGGATAGGGGCAATCAGCCCCAGCATTTT
CDR3aa: CASSPTGDRGNQPQHF

v_gene: TRBV5-6
abundance: .
d_gene: TRBD1
j_gene: TRBJ2-5
CDR3nt: TGTGCCAGCAGCAGAGGGGGCTCGGGGGAGACCCAGTACTTC
CDR3aa: CASSRGGSGETQYF

v_gene: TRBV30
abundance: .
d_gene: .
j_gene: TRBJ1-6
CDR3nt: TGTGCCTGGAAAGGACGGATGAGCTCCTATAATTCACCCCTCCACTTT
CDR3aa: CAWKGRMSSYNSPLHF

v_gene: TRBV4-3
abundance: .
d_gene: .
j_gene: TRBJ2-1
CDR3nt: TGCGCCAGCAGCCGTCAAATGGCACCCAGCTCCTACAATGAGCAGTTCTTC
CDR3aa: CASSRQMAPSSYNEQFF

v_gene: TRBV5-6
abundance: .
d_gene: .
j_gene: TRBJ2-1
CDR3nt: TGTGCCAGCAGCTTAGGGTTGGGAGGTGAGCAGTTCTTC
CDR3aa: CASSLGLGGEQFF

v_gene: TRBV7-9
abundance: .
d_gene: TRBD1
j_gene: TRBJ1-3
CDR3nt: TGTGCCAGCACCCGAGGACAGGGCCCTGGAAACACCATATATTTT
CDR3aa: CASTRGQGPGNTIYF

v_gene: TRBV27
abundance: .
d_gene: .
j_gene: TRBJ2-2
CDR3nt: TGTGCCAGCAGTTTAAGGTCCGGGGAGCTGTTTTTT
CDR3aa: CASSLRSGELFF

v_gene: TRBV19
abundance: many
d_gene: .
j_gene: TRBJ1-1
CDR3nt: TGTGCCAGTAGTACTAGGCAGGGAGTTAGCACTGAAGCTTTCTTT
CDR3aa: CASSTRQGVSTEAFF

v_gene: TRBV6-5
abundance: few
d_gene: TRBD1
j_gene: TRBJ2-5
CDR3nt: TGTGCCAGCAGTGGACAGGGTCAGACCCAGTACTTC
CDR3aa: CASSGQGQTQYF

v_gene: TRBV5-6
abundance: .
d_gene: .
j_gene: TRBJ2-5
CDR3nt: TGTGCCAGCAGCTTGGGTCTCTCGTCGGGGTGGGAGACCCAGTACTTC
CDR3aa: CASSLGLSSGWETQYF

v_gene: TRBV27
abundance: .
d_gene: .
j_gene: TRBJ1-1
CDR3nt: TGTGCCAGCAGTTATTTTAGGGGTGACACTGAAGCTTTCTTT
CDR3aa: CASSYFRGDTEAFF